Detailed here is one T cell receptor (beta chain). The data were taken from a study of T cell responses to AZD1222 COVID-19 vaccine. The table came from immunoSEQ multiplex PCR; TCRdb's copy has only in-frame clones and leaves some out. The sample lists over 100,000 clones; 90% were seen once. The CDR3 length is 13 residues. V shed 4 bases and J shed 3 bases, with 10 bases lying between them. CDR1 is SEHNR, CDR2 FQNEAQ, per germline (reference sequence). The material was peripheral blood, obtained on day 0 of AZD1222 vaccination. This clonotype was obtained from an adult in good health. The V and J genes are TRBV7-9 and TRBJ2-7, with TRBD1 as a possible D gene (6 bases). CDR3 sequence (DNA): TGTGCCAGCAGCTCGGGACATTACTACGAGCAGTACTTC. It is translated as CASSSGHYYEQYF.